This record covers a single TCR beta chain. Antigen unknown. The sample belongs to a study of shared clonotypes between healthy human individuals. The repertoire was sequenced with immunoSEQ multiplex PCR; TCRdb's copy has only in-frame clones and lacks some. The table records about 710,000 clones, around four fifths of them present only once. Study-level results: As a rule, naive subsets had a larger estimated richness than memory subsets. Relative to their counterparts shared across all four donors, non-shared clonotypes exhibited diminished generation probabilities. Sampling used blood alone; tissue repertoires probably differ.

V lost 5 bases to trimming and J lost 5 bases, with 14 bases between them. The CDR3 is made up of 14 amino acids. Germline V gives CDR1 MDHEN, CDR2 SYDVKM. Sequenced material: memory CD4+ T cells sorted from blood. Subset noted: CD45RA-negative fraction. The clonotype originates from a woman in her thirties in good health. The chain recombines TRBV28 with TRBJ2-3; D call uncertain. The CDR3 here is CASSDKKVRDTQYF. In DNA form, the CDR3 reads TGTGCCAGCAGTGACAAAAAAGTAAGAGATACGCAGTATTTT.